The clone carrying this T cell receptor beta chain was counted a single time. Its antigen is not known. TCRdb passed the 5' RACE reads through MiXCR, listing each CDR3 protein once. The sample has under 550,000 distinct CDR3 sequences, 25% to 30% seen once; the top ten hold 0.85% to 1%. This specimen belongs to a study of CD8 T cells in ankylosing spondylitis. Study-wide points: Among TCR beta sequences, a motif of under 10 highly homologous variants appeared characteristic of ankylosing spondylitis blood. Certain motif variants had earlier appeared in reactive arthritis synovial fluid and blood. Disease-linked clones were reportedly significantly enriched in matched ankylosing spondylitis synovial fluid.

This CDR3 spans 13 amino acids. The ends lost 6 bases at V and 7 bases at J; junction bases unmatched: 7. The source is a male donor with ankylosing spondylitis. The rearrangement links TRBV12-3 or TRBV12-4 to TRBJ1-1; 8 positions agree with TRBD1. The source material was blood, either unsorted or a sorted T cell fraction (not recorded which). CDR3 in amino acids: CASSLTGALEAFF. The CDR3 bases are TGTGCCAGCAGCTTGACAGGGGCCCTTGAAGCTTTCTTT.